This T cell receptor (beta chain) was observed in a study of coeliac disease. Produced via immunoSEQ multiplex PCR; TCRdb's table is partial and in-frame only. The data show 3,000 to 4,000 clones, around three quarters seen once. V lost 0 bases, J lost 10 bases, and 17 bases stayed unmatched. Per the germline V gene, CDR1 is LGHNA and CDR2 is YSLEER. The CDR3 contains 18 residues. One frozen approximately 500,000-cell aliquot per fraction was sequenced. The sequenced sample consisted of intraepithelial lymphocytes from the gut. The rearrangement joins TRBV4-3 to TRBJ2-1; 8 nucleotides align to TRBD2. This TCR came from a man younger than 35 with celiac disease on a gluten-free diet. The CDR3 protein is CASSQDPQARGAGWEQFF. The CDR3 region has the DNA TGCGCCAGCAGCCAAGATCCACAGGCGCGGGGGGCGGGTTGGGAGCAGTTCTTC.